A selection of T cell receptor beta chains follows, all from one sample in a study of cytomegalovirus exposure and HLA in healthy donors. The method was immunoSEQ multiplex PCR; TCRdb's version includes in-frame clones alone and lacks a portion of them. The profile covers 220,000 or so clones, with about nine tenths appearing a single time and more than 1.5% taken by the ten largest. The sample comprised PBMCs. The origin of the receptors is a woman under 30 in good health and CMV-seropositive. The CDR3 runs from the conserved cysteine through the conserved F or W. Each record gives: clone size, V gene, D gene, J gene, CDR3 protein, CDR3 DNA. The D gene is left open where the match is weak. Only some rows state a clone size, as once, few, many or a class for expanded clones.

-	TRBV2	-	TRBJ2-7	CASKAGAGYEQYF	TGTGCCAGCAAAGCAGGGGCGGGTTACGAGCAGTACTTC
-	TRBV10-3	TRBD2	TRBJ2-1	CAISGLAGGRDEQFF	TGTGCCATCAGCGGACTAGCGGGAGGGAGGGATGAGCAGTTCTTC
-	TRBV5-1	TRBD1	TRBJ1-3	CASSLDRGRLGNTIYF	TGCGCCAGCAGCTTGGACAGGGGGCGGTTAGGAAACACCATATATTTT
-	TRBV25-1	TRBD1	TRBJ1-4	CASSETRGQEKLFF	TGTGCCAGCAGTGAGACGAGGGGGCAGGAAAAACTGTTTTTT
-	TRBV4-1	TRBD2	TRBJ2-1	CASRERGVPFRNNEQFF	TGCGCCAGCAGAGAACGGGGGGTGCCCTTCCGCAACAATGAGCAGTTCTTC
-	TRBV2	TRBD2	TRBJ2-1	CASRGVRLAGRSSYNEQFF	TGTGCCAGCAGGGGGGTGAGACTAGCGGGGCGGAGCTCCTACAATGAGCAGTTCTTC
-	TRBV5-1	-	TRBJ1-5	CASSLGEGGPNQPQHF	TGCGCCAGCAGCTTGGGGGAGGGGGGGCCCAATCAGCCCCAGCATTTT
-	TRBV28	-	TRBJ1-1	CASSLTTLEAFF	TGTGCCAGCAGTCTGACAACACTTGAAGCTTTCTTT
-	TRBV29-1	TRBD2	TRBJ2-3	CSAPPSGRADTQYF	TGCAGCGCGCCTCCTAGCGGGAGGGCGGATACGCAGTATTTT
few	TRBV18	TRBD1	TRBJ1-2	CASSPDRGGYTF	TGTGCCAGCTCACCGGACAGGGGTGGCTACACCTTC
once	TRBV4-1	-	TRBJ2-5	CASSQGPGRETQYF	TGCGCCAGCAGCCAAGGTCCGGGTCGGGAGACCCAGTACTTC
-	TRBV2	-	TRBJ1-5	CASSEAYSNQPQHF	TGTGCCAGCAGTGAAGCATATAGCAATCAGCCCCAGCATTTT
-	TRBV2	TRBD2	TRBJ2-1	CASALAGTYNEQFF	TGTGCCAGCGCACTAGCGGGGACTTACAATGAGCAGTTCTTC
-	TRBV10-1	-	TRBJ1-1	CASSEYRSTTEAFF	TGCGCCAGCAGTGAGTACCGATCTACCACTGAAGCTTTCTTT
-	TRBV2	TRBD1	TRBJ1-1	CASSEARTGLNTEAFF	TGTGCCAGCAGTGAAGCCAGGACAGGGTTGAACACTGAAGCTTTCTTT
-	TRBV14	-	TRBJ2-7	CASSQNLQEKQYF	TGTGCCAGCAGCCAAAATTTACAGGAGAAGCAGTACTTC
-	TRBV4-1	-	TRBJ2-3	CASSQVPDTQYF	TGCGCCAGCAGCCAAGTCCCTGATACGCAGTATTTT
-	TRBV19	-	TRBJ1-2	CASTRQMNQGYTF	TGTGCCAGTACACGCCAGATGAATCAGGGCTACACCTTC
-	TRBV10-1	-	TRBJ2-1	CASSRRPRDEQFF	TGCGCCAGCTCTCGGAGGCCCAGAGATGAGCAGTTCTTC
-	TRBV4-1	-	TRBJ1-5	CASSQGRGRNQPQHF	TGCGCCAGCAGCCAAGGAAGAGGGCGCAATCAGCCCCAGCATTTT
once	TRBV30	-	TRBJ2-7	CAWSVRRSSYEQYF	TGTGCCTGGAGTGTAAGGAGGAGCTCCTACGAGCAGTACTTC
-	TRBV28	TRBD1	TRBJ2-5	CASSPQGAGETQYF	TGTGCCAGCAGCCCACAGGGGGCCGGGGAGACCCAGTACTTC
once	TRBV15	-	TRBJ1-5	CATSTGERNQPQHF	TGTGCCACCAGCACTGGGGAGCGCAATCAGCCCCAGCATTTT
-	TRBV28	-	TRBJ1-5	CASNRPGTSRENQPQHF	TGTGCCAGCAACCGACCGGGTACCTCCCGGGAGAATCAGCCCCAGCATTTT
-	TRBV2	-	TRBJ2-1	CASSQSGASYNEQFF	TGTGCCAGCAGTCAAAGCGGAGCCTCCTACAATGAGCAGTTCTTC
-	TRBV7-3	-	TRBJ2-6	CASSFLGLQSSGANVLTF	TGTGCCAGCAGCTTTTTGGGACTCCAGAGCTCTGGGGCCAACGTCCTGACTTTC
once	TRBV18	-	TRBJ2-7	CASSGGGGYEQYF	TGTGCCAGCTCAGGAGGTGGCGGCTACGAGCAGTACTTC
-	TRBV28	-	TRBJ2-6	CASSQQGSGANVLTF	TGTGCCAGCAGTCAACAGGGATCTGGGGCCAACGTCCTGACTTTC
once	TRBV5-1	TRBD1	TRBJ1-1	CASSLGLTGSAEAFF	TGCGCCAGCAGCTTGGGTTTGACAGGGAGCGCTGAAGCTTTCTTT
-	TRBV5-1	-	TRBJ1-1	CASSLTQVAEAFF	TGCGCCAGCAGCTTGACCCAGGTGGCTGAAGCTTTCTTT
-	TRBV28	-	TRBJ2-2	CAGSSTGELFF	TGTGCCGGGAGCTCGACCGGGGAGCTGTTTTTT
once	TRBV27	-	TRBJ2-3	CASATLGAYTDTQYF	TGTGCCAGCGCCACGCTGGGAGCATACACAGATACGCAGTATTTT
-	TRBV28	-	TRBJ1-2	CASSLARGGTLGYGYTF	TGTGCCAGCAGTTTAGCGAGGGGGGGAACGCTAGGCTATGGCTACACCTTC
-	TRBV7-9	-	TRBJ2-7	CASSERGSNYEQYF	TGTGCCAGCAGCGAGAGGGGGAGTAACTACGAGCAGTACTTC